This T cell receptor (beta chain) was documented in a study of control samples from healthy donors and cancer patients. Generated by immunoSEQ multiplex PCR, the TCRdb table keeps only in-frame clones and is missing some. Here the sample spans about 120,000 clones, 88% being singletons. The germline V gene encodes CDR1 SQVTM and CDR2 ANQGSEA. V dropped 4 bases and J dropped 8 bases, with 17 bases sitting between them. The CDR3 has 13 amino acids. The genes are TRBV29-1 and TRBJ1-2, with D possibly being TRBD1 (6 bases). Material for sequencing was blood. The receptor's source is a man between 40 and 49 years old in good health. CDR3 bases: TGCAGCGTTGGCGGGCAGGGGAAAGGCGGCTACACCTTC. Protein product: CSVGGQGKGGYTF.